This is a list of T cell receptor beta chains from one sample in a study of response to subunit inactivated influenza vaccine. MiXCR was run by TCRdb on the RT-PCR reads, yielding one entry per CDR3 protein. The sample shows approximately 680,000 distinct CDR3 sequences, approximately 14% of them seen only once. The input for sequencing was PBMCs from blood, taken 12 days after vaccination. All receptors come from a man in his fifties or sixties who received an inactivated influenza vaccine. CDR3s include the opening cysteine and the closing phenylalanine or tryptophan. A D gene is named only where the DNA matches it firmly. Size is omitted from some rows. Given values are once, few, many or a class for expanded clones.

>TRBJ1-1|many|TRBV21-1|NA|14
TGTGCCAGCAGCCCAACGGGACAAAACACTGAAGCTTTCTTT
CASSPTGQNTEAFF
>TRBJ1-2|many|TRBV20-1|TRBD1|14
TGCAGTGCGAGGGACAGGGGCGAGATCTATGGCTACACCTTC
CSARDRGEIYGYTF
>TRBJ2-1|few|TRBV5-1|TRBD2|15
TGCGCCAGCAGCCGGGGGGGGCAGATCTACAATGAGCAGTTCTTC
CASSRGGQIYNEQFF
>TRBJ1-5|many|TRBV4-1|NA|14
TGCGCCAGCAGCCAAGGTACAGTGAATCAGCCCCAGCATTTT
CASSQGTVNQPQHF
>TRBJ1-3|few|TRBV12-3/TRBV12-4|TRBD1|16
TGTGCCAGCAGTCTCCAGGGGGCTCCCTCTGGAAACACCATATATTTT
CASSLQGAPSGNTIYF
>TRBJ2-2|once|TRBV10-3|TRBD1|17
TGTGCCATGGGCCCCGAGCTAGGGACAGGGATCTCCGGGGAGCTGTTTTTT
CAMGPELGTGISGELFF
>TRBJ2-3|few|TRBV24-1|NA|14
TGTGCCACCAGTGATTTCCAGGGGCGCGATACGCAGTATTTT
CATSDFQGRDTQYF
>TRBJ2-7|NA|TRBV25-1|TRBD1|16
TGTGCCAGCAGTGACCCTCGGACAGGGGGCGCGGGCGAGCAGTACTTC
CASSDPRTGGAGEQYF
>TRBJ1-1|NA|TRBV5-1|NA|14
TGCGCCAGCAGCCACCGGGGACGGCACACTGAAGCTTTCTTT
CASSHRGRHTEAFF
>TRBJ1-4|NA|TRBV7-2|NA|15
TGTGCCAGCAGCTGGAGGGGGGCGGCTAATGAAAAACTGTTTTTT
CASSWRGAANEKLFF
>TRBJ2-1|few|TRBV29-1|NA|10
TGCAGCGTGGGGACGGAGGAGCAGTTCTTC
CSVGTEEQFF
>TRBJ1-2|few|TRBV20-1|TRBD1|18
TGCAGTGCTAGAGACCCCCGACAGGGACTTAGGTCCATCTATGGCTACACCTTC
CSARDPRQGLRSIYGYTF
>TRBJ2-1|NA|TRBV7-9|NA|17
TGTGCCAGCAGCTCCGGCTCCGGGACTCGGAACTACAATGAGCAGTTCTTC
CASSSGSGTRNYNEQFF
>TRBJ2-3|few|TRBV12-3/TRBV12-4|NA|15
TGTGCCAGCAGGCAATCCGGGATTAGCACAGATACGCAGTATTTT
CASRQSGISTDTQYF
>TRBJ2-1|NA|TRBV9|NA|12
TGTGCCAGCAGCGTAGTAGGGGTTGAGCAGTTCTTC
CASSVVGVEQFF
>TRBJ2-7|few|TRBV5-5|NA|14
TGTGCCAGCAGCTTTCTCAGGGTTGGCTACGAGCAGTACTTC
CASSFLRVGYEQYF
>TRBJ2-1|many|TRBV4-3|TRBD2|14
TGTGCCAGCAGCCAGGGACTAGCTGCAAATGAGCAGTTCTTC
CASSQGLAANEQFF
>TRBJ2-1|NA|TRBV7-9|NA|15
TGTGCCAGCAGCTACAGGGACGTCTTTCACAATGAGCAGTTCTTC
CASSYRDVFHNEQFF
>TRBJ2-1|NA|TRBV2|TRBD2|15
TGTGCCAGCAGTGAAGGACTAGCGGGGGGGTTTGAGCAGTTCTTC
CASSEGLAGGFEQFF
>TRBJ2-3|NA|TRBV4-3|NA|17
TGCGCCAGCAGCCAAGAAAGGCAGCGAGGGGACACAGATACGCAGTATTTT
CASSQERQRGDTDTQYF
>TRBJ2-3|NA|TRBV5-1|TRBD2|17
TGCGCCAGCAGCTTGGATACTGGGACTAGCCGCACAGATACGCAGTATTTT
CASSLDTGTSRTDTQYF
>TRBJ2-3|few|TRBV5-1|NA|14
TGCGCCAGCAGCTTGGGCCTGAGTCCCCCGACGCAGTATTTT
CASSLGLSPPTQYF
>TRBJ2-7|NA|TRBV5-5|NA|12
TGTGCCAGCAGCGCCCAGGGAGCCGAGCAGTACTTC
CASSAQGAEQYF
>TRBJ2-1|few|TRBV7-8|NA|12
TGTGCCAGCAGCAGGGGGGCGGGGGAGCAGTTCTTC
CASSRGAGEQFF
>TRBJ2-3|NA|TRBV7-9|NA|14
TGTGCCAGCATCCCTACCCAGTTCACAGATACGCAGTATTTT
CASIPTQFTDTQYF
>TRBJ1-2|few|TRBV12-3/TRBV12-4|TRBD1|15
TGTGCCAGCAGTCAAGGGGGCCCGACTTACTATGGCTACACCTTC
CASSQGGPTYYGYTF
>TRBJ2-1|few|TRBV20-1|NA|13
TGCAGTGCTAGAGATATAAAGGGTTATGAGCAGTTCTTC
CSARDIKGYEQFF
>TRBJ1-2|NA|TRBV5-1|NA|13
TGCGCCAGCAGCTTTGAAGGGATCTATGGCTACACCTTC
CASSFEGIYGYTF
>TRBJ2-7|many|TRBV7-9|NA|14
TGCGCCAGCAGCTTAGGCGGGTACTCCTACGAGCAGTACTTC
CASSLGGYSYEQYF
>TRBJ2-5|NA|TRBV7-6|TRBD2|15
TGTGCCAGCAGCTTAATAGCGGGGGATCAAGAGACCCAGTACTTC
CASSLIAGDQETQYF
>TRBJ2-7|NA|TRBV3-1|NA|17
TGTGCCTGCACCCAAGGCTATCTTTCAGGGCAATACTACGAGCAGTACTTC
CACTQGYLSGQYYEQYF
>TRBJ2-3|NA|TRBV29-1|NA|13
TGCAGCGTTGAAGACGGTAGCACAGATACGCAGTATTTT
CSVEDGSTDTQYF
>TRBJ2-7|NA|TRBV12-3/TRBV12-4|NA|16
TGTGCCAGCAGTTTTTTCGCTACTCAACCCTCCTACGAGCAGTACTTC
CASSFFATQPSYEQYF
>TRBJ2-3|NA|TRBV10-3|NA|12
TGTGCCATCAGTTTGGGGGGAGATACGCAGTATTTT
CAISLGGDTQYF
>TRBJ2-7|few|TRBV15|NA|14
TGTGCCACCAGCAGAGGGACGGCGCTCAGCGAGCAGTACTTC
CATSRGTALSEQYF
>TRBJ1-5|NA|TRBV20-1|TRBD1|17
TGCAGTGCTAGGAAGGGTGGAGGGACAGGCTACAATCAGCCCCAGCATTTT
CSARKGGGTGYNQPQHF
>TRBJ2-1|many|TRBV18|TRBD2|15
TGTGCCAGCTCACCTGGGGCGGGAGCTTACAATGAGCAGTTCTTC
CASSPGAGAYNEQFF
>TRBJ2-3|few|TRBV7-9|NA|17
TGTGCCAGCAGCTCCCCCGAGGGGGGCGGGAGCACAGATACGCAGTATTTT
CASSSPEGGGSTDTQYF
>TRBJ2-5|NA|TRBV6-1|TRBD2|14
TGTGCCAGCAGCCAAGGACTAGGTGGGGAGACCCAGTACTTC
CASSQGLGGETQYF
>TRBJ1-2|NA|TRBV6-2/TRBV6-3|NA|12
TGTGCCAGCAGTTCGGGCGGGGTCCGTGCCACCTTC
CASSSGGVRATF
>TRBJ1-3|few|TRBV4-3|TRBD1|16
TGCGCCAGCAGCTACGGGACAGGGACCTCTGGAAACACCATATATTTT
CASSYGTGTSGNTIYF